One and the same sample provided the 7 T cell receptor beta chains below, sequenced in a study of CD8+CD57+ T cells in acquired aplastic anemia. Profiling that covered TCR beta VDJ and CDR3 relied on genomic DNA as its template. MiXCR, applied by TCRdb to the reads, yields one record per CDR3 protein. The profile shows about 190,000 distinct CDR3 sequences, around half of them singletons. Patients sequenced had flow cytometry evidence of CD8+CD57+ cell expansion. Material: sorted CD4+, CD8+, or CD8+CD57+ T cells (not recorded which) from PBMCs. These receptors originate from a human donor with aplastic anemia.

V is TRBV6-1 and J is TRBJ1-3; D ambiguous. The CDR3 has 16 residues. Germline V lookup: CDR1 MNHNS, CDR2 SASEGT. V shed 7 bases and J shed 8 bases, with 24 bases lying between them. The CDR3 loop is CASMDHPPVRWDTIYF. CDR3 in DNA: TGTGCCAGCATGGACCACCCCCCGGTCCGGTGGGACACCATATATTTT.

The chain employs TRBV5-6 and TRBJ2-3, with 8 bases that match TRBD2. The CDR3 runs to 18 residues. The ends lost 2 bases at V and 4 bases at J; junction bases unmatched: 15. Per the germline V gene, CDR1 is SGHDT and CDR2 is YYEEEE. The CDR3 DNA reads as TGTGCCAGCAGCTTTCCCGGCGGGCGGGGGGCATTCTCAGATACGCAGTATTTT. Protein: CASSFPGGRGAFSDTQYF.

This rearrangement joins TRBV19 to TRBJ2-3; 8 positions match TRBD2. Germline CDR1 is LNHDA and CDR2 is SQIVND (reference sequence). The ends lost 4 bases at V and 4 bases at J; junction bases unmatched: 7. The CDR3 runs to 15 residues. DNA for the CDR3: TGTGCCAGTAGTAAGGGACTAGGGTCTTCAGATACGCAGTATTTT. Its protein is CASSKGLGSSDTQYF.

This chain links TRBV15 with TRBJ2-7, with D tentatively TRBD1 or TRBD2 (6 bases each). CDR1 LNHNV and CDR2 YYDKDF come from the germline V gene (reference sequence). V lost 1 base to trimming and J lost 0 bases, with 10 bases between them. CDR3 size: 15 residues. The chain's CDR3 is CATSRGGGLSYEQYF. The CDR3 DNA reads as TGTGCCACCAGCAGAGGAGGGGGGCTCTCCTACGAGCAGTACTTC.

This clonotype was detected many times. The gene calls are TRBV2 and TRBJ1-4, with D perhaps matching TRBD1 (6 bases). Germline assignment: CDR1 SNHLY and CDR2 FYNNEI. Trimming removed 2 bases at V and 10 bases at J, with 8 bases between. This CDR3 has 12 amino acids. CDR3 loop: CASSETGLKLFF. The CDR3 DNA sequence: TGTGCCAGCAGTGAAACAGGGTTAAAACTGTTTTTT.

This clonotype was seen a single time. This sequence joins TRBV10-3 and TRBJ2-3; the match to TRBD1 covers 10 bases. This CDR3 region has 15 residues. Germline V gene data show CDR1 as ENHRY and CDR2 as SYGVKD. J was trimmed by 2 bases and V by 4 bases; bases with no gene match: 3. CDR3 sequence reads: CAISVGTGDTDTQYF. The CDR3 nucleotides are TGTGCCATCAGTGTTGGGACAGGGGACACAGATACGCAGTATTTT.

This clonotype was seen at least ten times. This chain connects TRBV5-6 to TRBJ2-5; 7 positions agree with TRBD2. CDR1 is SGHDT and CDR2 is YYEEEE in the germline V gene. The CDR3 sequence is 14 residues long. Trimming cost V 5 bases and J 2 bases; bases outside gene matches: 6. CDR3 DNA: TGTGCCAGCAGTAAGTTAGCGGGTCAAGAGACCCAGTACTTC. Translating gives CASSKLAGQETQYF.